This is a list of T cell receptor beta chains from one sample in a study of control samples from healthy donors and cancer patients. TCRdb's table, derived via immunoSEQ multiplex PCR, lists solely in-frame clones and lacks some. Among fewer than 3,000 clones, about 83% were seen once, and the ten largest hold 28%. Material for sequencing was formalin-fixed, paraffin-embedded tissue. These receptors came from a male donor with melanoma. Both conserved end residues are part of each CDR3. The D gene is left open where the match is weak. Rows give clone size only sometimes, using once, few, many, or a class for an expanded clone.

d_call clone_size j_call v_call cdr3_aa cdr3_nt
NA NA TRBJ2-2 TRBV27 CASSFIAGSVTGELFF TGTGCCAGCAGTTTTATAGCAGGGTCGGTCACCGGGGAGCTGTTTTTT
TRBD2 NA TRBJ2-5 TRBV5-1 CASRPGASGSVETQYF TGCGCCAGCAGGCCTGGGGCTAGCGGGAGTGTAGAGACCCAGTACTTC
TRBD1 NA TRBJ1-4 TRBV5-4 CASSQDRGREKLFF TGTGCCAGCAGCCAAGACAGGGGGCGTGAAAAACTGTTTTTT
NA NA TRBJ2-7 TRBV21-1 CASSKWSGLAGDANYEQYF TGTGCCAGCAGCAAATGGTCGGGACTAGCGGGGGATGCAAACTACGAGCAGTACTTC
TRBD1 NA TRBJ2-7 TRBV7-9 CASSSTGGLGEQYF TGTGCCAGCAGCTCGACAGGGGGCTTAGGGGAGCAGTACTTC
NA NA TRBJ1-3 TRBV7-6 CASSLERLYARGNTIYF TGTGCCAGCAGCTTAGAAAGGTTGTACGCCAGGGGAAACACCATATATTTT
NA NA TRBJ2-3 TRBV7-6 CASSAQGQTSTDTQYF TGTGCCAGCAGCGCCCAAGGGCAGACTAGCACAGATACGCAGTATTTT
NA NA TRBJ2-3 TRBV24-1 CATSDFVGTDTQYF TGTGCCACCAGTGATTTCGTCGGCACAGATACGCAGTATTTT
NA NA TRBJ2-7 TRBV2 CASSTRGGGDEQYF TGTGCCAGCAGTACAAGAGGGGGTGGAGACGAGCAGTACTTC
NA NA TRBJ2-1 TRBV6-5 CASSNTTRVNEQFF TGTGCCAGCAGCAATACCACCAGGGTAAATGAGCAGTTCTTC
NA few TRBJ2-3 TRBV11-2 CASRSQSGADTQYF TGTGCCAGCAGATCTCAATCAGGGGCAGATACGCAGTATTTT
TRBD1 few TRBJ1-6 TRBV5-1 CASSLGQGYNSPLHF TGCGCCAGCAGCTTAGGACAGGGATATAATTCACCCCTCCACTTT
NA NA TRBJ2-5 TRBV10-3 CAISERYGETQYF TGTGCCATCAGTGAGAGGTATGGCGAGACCCAGTACTTC
TRBD2 NA TRBJ2-3 TRBV19 CASSYSGTDPDTQYF TGTGCCAGTAGTTATAGCGGGACGGACCCAGATACGCAGTATTTT
TRBD2 NA TRBJ2-2 TRBV7-9 CASTGLAVTGELFF TGTGCCAGCACGGGACTAGCGGTCACCGGGGAGCTGTTTTTT
TRBD1 NA TRBJ1-3 TRBV18 CASSPPKGQGNF TGTGCCAGCTCACCACCGAAGGGACAGGGAAATTTT
TRBD1 NA TRBJ2-2 TRBV4-3 CASSRTSTGSRTGELFF TGCGCCAGTAGCCGAACCTCGACAGGGTCGCGCACCGGGGAGCTGTTTTTT
NA few TRBJ2-7 TRBV5-1 CASSPGPSYEQYF TGCGCCAGCAGCCCCGGGCCTTCCTACGAGCAGTACTTC
NA few TRBJ1-2 TRBV3-1/TRBV3-2 CASSQAEFWGYGYTF TGTGCCAGCAGCCAAGCCGAGTTCTGGGGTTATGGCTACACCTTC
TRBD2 NA TRBJ2-7 TRBV27 CASSPRLAGERRYEQYF TGTGCCAGCAGTCCCAGACTAGCGGGAGAGAGAAGATACGAGCAGTACTTC
NA few TRBJ2-7 TRBV9 CASSVGPKYREQYF TGTGCCAGCAGCGTGGGGCCCAAGTATCGCGAGCAGTACTTC